The next 5 T cell receptor beta chains were all read from a single sample in a study of blood T cell repertoires in COVID-19 (dated by TCRdb to the early 2020s). Library preparation used the immunoSEQ multiplex PCR assay. The clones in this table, taken by TCRdb from immuneACCESS, are in-frame only. Not every clone is retained; where verified, under half of the shortfall comes from an unresolved V gene, and the cause of the rest is unknown. The sample includes roughly 250,000 clones, with over 80% observed a single time. More than 1% of the sample is taken by the ten largest. The sequenced material came from PBMCs or T cells enriched from blood (not recorded which). The receptor set was obtained from a human donor in a cohort exposed to, infected with or recovered from COVID-19 (not recorded which). The donor label of this sample is uncertain.

The chain joins TRBV19 to TRBJ1-2, with TRBD1 matching 9 bases. The V gene end was trimmed by 3 bases and the J gene end by 6 bases; junction bases not matched to a gene: 5. The CDR3 sequence is 14 residues long. Looked up from germline, CDR1 is LNHDA and CDR2 is SQIVND (reference sequence). The DNA for the CDR3 is TGTGCCAGTAGTATCACAGGGGGCAAGGATGGCTACACCTTC. Translating gives CASSITGGKDGYTF.

This clone has a single count. The chain joins TRBV7-3 to TRBJ1-3; 8 nucleotides line up with TRBD1. This CDR3 has 15 amino acids. Germline CDR1 SGHTA, CDR2 FQGTGA. V was pared by 2 bases and J by 4 bases, with 4 bases of the junction left unmatched. DNA of the CDR3: TGTGCCAGCAGCTTAGCAGGGGGCCTGGGAAACACCATATATTTT. The encoded protein is CASSLAGGLGNTIYF.

This chain uses TRBV4-2 with TRBJ2-1, with TRBD2 identical over 9 bases. V was pared by 6 bases and J by 7 bases, with 7 bases of the junction left unmatched. The CDR3 length is 14 residues. Germline CDR1 reads LGHNA; CDR2 reads YNFKEQ. The CDR3 region has the DNA TGTGCCAGCAGATGGAGTAGCGGGGGTAATGAGCAGTTCTTC. This gives the protein CASRWSSGGNEQFF.

V is TRBV19 and J is TRBJ2-7; a weak D match, TRBD2 (6 bases). Trimming removed 2 bases from V and 5 bases from J, with 25 bases in between. The CDR3 length is 18 residues. Germline V CDR1 and CDR2: LNHDA, SQIVND (reference sequence). In DNA, the CDR3 is TGTGCCAGTAGTATAACGTCGGCGGGGCCAGGGATCTACCACGAGCAGTACTTC. It yields the protein CASSITSAGPGIYHEQYF.

This clone was recorded once. This sample also contains other DNA sequences that code for the same CDR3. V and J are TRBV5-1 and TRBJ1-1, with D unclear. The CDR3 has 14 amino acids. The ends were cut back, 0 bases at V and 0 bases at J, with 6 bases in the middle. The V gene's germline CDR1 is SGHRS and CDR2 YFSETQ. CDR3 loop: CASSLGVMNTEAFF. The CDR3 coding sequence is TGCGCCAGCAGCTTGGGCGTGATGAACACTGAAGCTTTCTTT.